The 31 T cell receptor beta chains below were found in one sample sequenced in a study of cytotoxic CD8 clonotypes in ibrutinib-treated CLL. This table comes from immunoSEQ multiplex PCR, and its TCRdb copy is limited to in-frame clones, with some not included. The sample holds just over 200,000 clones, approximately 75% seen once. The sample in question was PBMCs, obtained after 12 months of ibrutinib treatment. The source is a human donor with chronic lymphocytic leukemia.

In this sample, this clone turned up a few times. The chain is built from TRBV27 and TRBJ1-2; 8 nucleotides line up with TRBD1. CDR3 length: 15 amino acids. V lost 4 bases and J lost 7; bases outside the gene matches: 11. CDR1 is MNHEY, CDR2 SMNVEV, per germline (reference sequence). The CDR3, as DNA: TGTGCCAGCAGTTCGACAGGGGCCGATGGGGGTGGCTACACCTTC. Translated: CASSSTGADGGGYTF.

The gene calls are TRBV7-8 and TRBJ2-2, with no clear D. Germline CDR1 SGHVS, CDR2 FQNEAQ. The CDR3 covers 15 residues. V gave up 5 bases and J gave up 1 base, with 11 bases separating them. The CDR3 region is CASSQWLQNTGELFF. In DNA form, the CDR3 reads TGTGCCAGCAGCCAATGGCTGCAGAACACCGGGGAGCTGTTTTTT.

As DNA, the CDR3 is TGTGCCAGCAGCTTCGAGGGATATGGCTACACCTTC. As protein: CASSFEGYGYTF. This chain uses TRBV7-2 with TRBJ1-2; D is unresolved. CDR3 size: 12 residues. In germline, CDR1 is SGHTA, CDR2 FQGNSA. V lost 3 bases to trimming and J lost 5 bases, with 7 bases between them. Variable domain in full (rest from reference TRBV7-2 and TRBJ1-2): GAGVSQSPSNKVTEKGKDVELRCDPISGHTALYWYRQSLGQGLEFLIYFQGNSAPDKSGLPSDRFSAERTGGSVSTLTIQRTQQEDSAVYLCASSFEGYGYTFGSGTRLTVV.

This clone was found a few times. The rearrangement uses TRBV7-9 and TRBJ2-2; 10 nucleotides align to TRBD2. Germline V gene lookup returns CDR1 SEHNR and CDR2 FQNEAQ (reference sequence). The CDR3 loop spans 15 amino acids. V lost 1 base and J lost 4; bases outside the gene matches: 0. CDR3 coding DNA: TGTGCCAGCAGCTTAGGGACTAGCGGCACCGGGGAGCTGTTTTTT. Protein product: CASSLGTSGTGELFF.

This chain links TRBV7-9 with TRBJ2-7; TRBD2 agrees at 7 bases. The CDR3 loop spans 16 amino acids. Per the germline V gene, CDR1 is SEHNR and CDR2 is FQNEAQ (reference sequence). Trimming took 5 bases from V and 7 from J; bases not matched to a gene: 17. The CDR3 coding sequence is TGTGCCAGCAGCCACCCCTTAAAGCGGGATCAGTGGGAGCAGTACTTC. This codes for CASSHPLKRDQWEQYF.

This sequence joins TRBV6-5 and TRBJ2-7, with 10 bases aligning to TRBD2. This CDR3 region has 15 residues. The V segment lost 7 bases and the J segment 4 bases; nucleotides outside the gene matches: 10. Germline CDR1 and CDR2: MNHEY and SVGAGI. In DNA form, the CDR3 reads TGTGCCAGCAAATTGGAGGTAGCGGGAGGTTACGAGCAGTACTTC. This translates into CASKLEVAGGYEQYF.

The V gene is TRBV13, the J gene TRBJ2-7, with D perhaps matching TRBD1 (6 bases). Germline assignment: CDR1 PRHDT and CDR2 FYEKMQ (reference sequence). With 5 bases removed from V and 3 bases from J, the gap between germline ends came to 14 bases. The CDR3 runs 14 residues. The CDR3 DNA is TGTGCCAGCAGCACAGGACAGACAGACTACGAGCAGTACTTC. Translation gives CASSTGQTDYEQYF.

The V call is TRBV11-2, the J call TRBJ2-5; D is perhaps TRBD1 or TRBD2 (5 bases each). The germline gives CDR1 SGHAT, CDR2 FQNNGV. Between the trimmed V and J ends, which lost 4 bases and 5 bases, there was a span of 17 bases. The CDR3 totals 15 residues. CDR3 region: CASSYGDRGAETQYF. The CDR3 coding sequence is TGTGCCAGCAGCTATGGGGACCGTGGGGCGGAGACCCAGTACTTC.

The chain employs TRBV2 and TRBJ2-7; D is ambiguous. The germline V gene encodes CDR1 SNHLY and CDR2 FYNNEI. The length of the CDR3 is 11 residues. The V end was cut by 7 bases, the J end by 3 bases, with 7 bases between. In DNA, the CDR3 is TGTGCCAGCAAGTATGGCTACGAGCAGTACTTC. Protein sequence: CASKYGYEQYF.

The chain recombines TRBV30 with TRBJ2-1, with 9 positions matching TRBD2. J lost 4 bases, V lost 2 bases, and 6 bases had no gene match. The CDR3 sequence is 15 residues long. The germline CDR1 and CDR2 sequences are GTSNPN and SVGIG (reference sequence). CDR3 loop: CAWSSGGTIYNEQFF. CDR3 bases: TGTGCCTGGAGTAGCGGGGGGACTATTTACAATGAGCAGTTCTTC.

This chain uses TRBV28 with TRBJ1-5, with 7 positions matching TRBD1. Per the germline V gene, CDR1 is MDHEN and CDR2 is SYDVKM. The length of the CDR3 is 12 residues. V was clipped by 10 bases and J by 5 bases; unmatched bases: 5. The CDR3 sequence: CATRQGYQPQHF. In DNA, the CDR3 is TGTGCCACCAGACAGGGATATCAGCCCCAGCATTTT.

This chain connects TRBV10-3 to TRBJ2-3; 14 positions match TRBD2. CDR1 and CDR2 (germline): ENHRY, SYGVKD. Losses at the gene ends were 5 bases for V and 0 bases for J; bases not matched to a gene: 7. The CDR3 has 18 amino acids. As DNA, the CDR3 is TGTGCCATCAGTAAGGAGGGACTAGCGGGGGCTAGCACAGATACGCAGTATTTT. Protein product: CAISKEGLAGASTDTQYF.

The chain joins TRBV5-1 to TRBJ2-3; 12 bases line up with TRBD2. This CDR3 region has 17 residues. CDR1 and CDR2 (germline): SGHRS, YFSETQ. Trimming took 0 bases from V and 3 from J; bases not matched to a gene: 5. CDR3 DNA: TGCGCCAGCAGCTTGGAGACTAGCGGGAGTTCTACAGATACGCAGTATTTT. It encodes CASSLETSGSSTDTQYF.

The CDR3 spells CASSVSVSQHF. In DNA, the CDR3 is TGTGCCAGCAGTGTATCTGTGTCCCAGCATTTT. The rearrangement uses TRBV25-1 and TRBJ1-5; D is unresolved. The length of the CDR3 is 11 residues. The V end was cut by 4 bases, the J end by 11 bases, with 9 bases between. Germline values: CDR1 MGHDK, CDR2 SYGVNS.

This chain connects TRBV4-1 to TRBJ2-7, with 12 bases aligning to TRBD1. Germline V gene lookup returns CDR1 MGHRA and CDR2 YSYEKL. CDR3 length equals 16 residues. The trim removed 3 bases at V and 5 bases at J, leaving 8 bases unmatched. The CDR3 sequence is CASSQGRGQGAHEQYF. The CDR3 bases are TGCGCCAGCAGCCAGGGTAGGGGACAGGGGGCCCACGAGCAGTACTTC.

This clone was seen a few times. The chain recombines TRBV5-4 with TRBJ1-2; D unclear. This CDR3 is built from 14 residues. Per the germline V gene, CDR1 is SGHNT and CDR2 is YYREEE (reference sequence). The V end was cut by 1 base, the J end by 6 bases, with 13 bases between. The chain's CDR3 is CASSLSGLPHGYTF. CDR3 bases: TGTGCCAGCAGCTTGAGCGGCCTACCACATGGCTACACCTTC.

This rearrangement joins TRBV6-5 to TRBJ1-5, with D possibly matching TRBD1 (6 bases). Trimming pared 5 bases from V and 4 bases from J, leaving 9 bases between. CDR3 length: 13 amino acids. The V gene's germline CDR1 is MNHEY and CDR2 SVGAGI. This CDR3 reads CASSGQLNQPQHF. The CDR3 DNA reads as TGTGCCAGCAGTGGACAGTTGAATCAGCCCCAGCATTTT.

The rearrangement joins TRBV6-5 to TRBJ1-2, with a tentative D call TRBD1 (5 bases). Germline lookup yields CDR1 MNHEY and CDR2 SVGAGI. This CDR3 comprises 15 residues. Trimming shortened V by 5 bases and J by 3 bases, and 16 bases separated the two germline ends. The CDR3 reads CASSPGPRLDYGYTF. The CDR3 nucleotides read TGTGCCAGCAGTCCGGGACCCAGGTTGGACTATGGCTACACCTTC.

The CDR3 nucleotides are TGTGCCAGTAGCGGACCCGCACACGTCTTTAACTATGGCTACACCTTC. Protein sequence: CASSGPAHVFNYGYTF. The genes are TRBV19 and TRBJ1-2; no reliable D call. Germline lookup yields CDR1 LNHDA and CDR2 SQIVND (reference sequence). The V gene lost 6 bases and the J gene lost 1 base, with 18 bases spanning the gap. The CDR3 spans 16 residues.

V is TRBV15 and J is TRBJ2-3; no clear D. This CDR3 region has 14 residues. Germline V gene sequence: CDR1 LNHNV, CDR2 YYDKDF (reference sequence). With 0 bases removed from V and 3 bases from J, the gap between germline ends came to 7 bases. The CDR3 sequence is CATSREWGTDTQYF. Written as DNA, the CDR3 is TGTGCCACCAGCAGAGAATGGGGTACAGATACGCAGTATTTT.

This sequence joins TRBV7-9 and TRBJ2-2, with 8 bases matching TRBD1. The CDR3 extends over 16 amino acids. CDR1 and CDR2 (germline): SEHNR, FQNEAQ (reference sequence). V lost 2 bases to trimming and J lost 1 base; unmatched junction nucleotides: 3. CDR3 loop: CASSLPGGGNTGELFF. The CDR3 nucleotides read TGTGCCAGCAGCTTACCAGGGGGCGGGAACACCGGGGAGCTGTTTTTT.

The CDR3 region has the DNA TGTGCCACCATACAGGGCATTGATTCGATTTCCTACGAGCAGTACTTC. Protein: CATIQGIDSISYEQYF. This chain joins TRBV6-6 and TRBJ2-7; tentative D call: TRBD1 (6 bases). Germline V gene sequence: CDR1 MNHNY, CDR2 SVGAGI (reference sequence). This CDR3 has 16 residues. Trimming took off 10 bases at V and 1 base at J, with 23 bases between the two ends.

This clone was seen a few times. The chain uses TRBV27 and TRBJ2-1; maybe TRBD2 (5 bases). Trimming removed 6 bases at V and 7 bases at J, with 16 bases between. The CDR3 covers 14 residues. CDR1 is MNHEY, CDR2 SMNVEV, per germline (reference sequence). DNA of the CDR3: TGTGCCAGCAGCCGCCCCCCAGCGGTGAATGAGCAGTTCTTC. Translation: CASSRPPAVNEQFF.

The genes are TRBV6-5 and TRBJ1-1; 10 nucleotides line up with TRBD1. V dropped 1 base and J dropped 5; count of bases not matched to a gene: 4. The germline V gene has CDR1 MNHEY and CDR2 SVGAGI. The CDR3 is made up of 15 amino acids. The CDR3 bases are TGTGCCAGCAGTTACTTGACAGGGGGCGGGACTGAAGCTTTCTTT. It encodes CASSYLTGGGTEAFF.

The V and J genes are TRBV19 and TRBJ2-2; 9 positions match TRBD1. The CDR3 has 16 amino acids. The trim removed 3 bases at V and 4 bases at J, leaving 6 bases unmatched. Germline V gives CDR1 LNHDA, CDR2 SQIVND (reference sequence). The chain's CDR3 is CASSIDRGTVTGELFF. CDR3 bases: TGTGCCAGTAGTATCGACAGGGGGACGGTCACCGGGGAGCTGTTTTTT.

J is TRBJ1-6 and V is TRBV9, with 8 bases identical to TRBD1. This CDR3 region has 13 residues. In germline, CDR1 is SGDLS, CDR2 YYNGEE. J gave up 5 bases and V 7 bases, and 2 bases lay outside the gene matches. The CDR3 DNA follows: TGTGCCAGCTCGGACAGGGATAATTCACCCCTCCACTTT. Amino acids: CASSDRDNSPLHF.

The V gene is TRBV4-2, the J gene TRBJ2-3; TRBD2 matches at 12 bases. The CDR3 extends over 15 amino acids. V was clipped by 5 bases and J by 6 bases; unmatched bases: 6. CDR1 is LGHNA, CDR2 YNFKEQ, per germline. CDR3 amino acids: CASSSRTSGVDTQYF. The CDR3 DNA reads as TGTGCCAGCAGCTCGAGGACTAGCGGGGTCGATACGCAGTATTTT.

The chain uses TRBV6-1 and TRBJ2-3; 12 nucleotides line up with TRBD2. The V gene's germline CDR1 is MNHNS and CDR2 SASEGT. V lost 7 bases, J lost 6 bases, and 8 bases stayed unmatched. The CDR3 runs 15 residues. CDR3 residues: CASIKTSGSSDTQYF. The CDR3 nucleotides read TGTGCCAGCATTAAGACTAGCGGGAGTTCGGATACGCAGTATTTT.

The rearrangement joins TRBV5-1 to TRBJ2-7; 8 bases are shared with TRBD1. Germline V gene data show CDR1 as SGHRS and CDR2 as YFSETQ. V trimming: 0 bases; J trimming: 7 bases; junction bases outside the gene matches: 9. The CDR3 spans 15 residues. The CDR3 nucleotides are TGCGCCAGCAGCTTGGGCGGACAGGGTGATGAAGAGCAGTACTTC. Translated, it gives CASSLGGQGDEEQYF.

V gene TRBV6-8 combines with J gene TRBJ2-1, with D possibly being TRBD2 (5 bases). Germline V gene lookup returns CDR1 MNHGY and CDR2 SAAAGT. This CDR3 has 15 residues. V gave up 10 bases and J gave up 4 bases, with 20 bases separating them. The DNA of the CDR3 is TGTGCCAACACCGATAGGGAGAAGGGTTACAATGAGCAGTTCTTC. Translation: CANTDREKGYNEQFF.

The genes are TRBV6-5 and TRBJ2-2; no clear D. CDR1 is MNHEY, CDR2 SVGAGI, per germline. CDR3 length: 12 amino acids. Trimming pared 3 bases from V and 7 bases from J, leaving 6 bases between. CDR3 coding DNA: TGTGCCAGCAGTTATACTTACGGGGAGCTGTTTTTT. Translating gives CASSYTYGELFF.